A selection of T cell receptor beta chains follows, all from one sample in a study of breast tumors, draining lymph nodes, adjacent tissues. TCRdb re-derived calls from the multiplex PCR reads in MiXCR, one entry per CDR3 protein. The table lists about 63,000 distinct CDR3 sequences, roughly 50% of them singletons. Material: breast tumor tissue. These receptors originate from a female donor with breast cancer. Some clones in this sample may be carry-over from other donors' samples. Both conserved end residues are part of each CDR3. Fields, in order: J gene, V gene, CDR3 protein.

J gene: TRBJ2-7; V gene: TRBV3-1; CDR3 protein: CASSPGHLYEQYF
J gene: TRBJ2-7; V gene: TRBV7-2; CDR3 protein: CASSLWGGAGGEQYF
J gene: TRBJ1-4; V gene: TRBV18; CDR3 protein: CASSLNTGTGNEKLFF
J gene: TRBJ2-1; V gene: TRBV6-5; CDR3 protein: CASSPTLLGTSYNEQFF
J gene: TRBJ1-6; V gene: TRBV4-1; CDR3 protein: CASSQPQIGDRANSPLHF
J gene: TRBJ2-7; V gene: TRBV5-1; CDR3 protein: CASSLGGGRQYF
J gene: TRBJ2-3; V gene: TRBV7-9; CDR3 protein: CASVPGLGIDTQYF
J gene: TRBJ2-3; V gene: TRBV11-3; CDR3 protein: CASSLTSGSTDTQYF
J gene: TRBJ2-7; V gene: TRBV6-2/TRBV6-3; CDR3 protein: CASSYLLQGSEQYF
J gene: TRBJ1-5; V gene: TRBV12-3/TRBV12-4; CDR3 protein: CASSRDRAPPQHF